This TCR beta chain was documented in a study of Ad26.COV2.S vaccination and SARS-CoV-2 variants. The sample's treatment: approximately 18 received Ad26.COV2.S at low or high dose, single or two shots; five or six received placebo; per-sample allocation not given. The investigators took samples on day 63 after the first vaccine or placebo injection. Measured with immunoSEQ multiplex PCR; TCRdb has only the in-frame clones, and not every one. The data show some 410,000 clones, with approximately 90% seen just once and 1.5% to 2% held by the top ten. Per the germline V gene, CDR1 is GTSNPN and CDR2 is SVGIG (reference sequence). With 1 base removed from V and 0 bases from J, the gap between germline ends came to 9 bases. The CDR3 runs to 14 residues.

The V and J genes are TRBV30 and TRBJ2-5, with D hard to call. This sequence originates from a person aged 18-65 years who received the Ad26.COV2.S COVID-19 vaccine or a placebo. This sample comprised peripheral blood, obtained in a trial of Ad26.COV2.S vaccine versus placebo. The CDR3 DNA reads TGTGCCTGGAGTGATGTTGGGTACCAAGAGACCCAGTACTTC. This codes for CAWSDVGYQETQYF.